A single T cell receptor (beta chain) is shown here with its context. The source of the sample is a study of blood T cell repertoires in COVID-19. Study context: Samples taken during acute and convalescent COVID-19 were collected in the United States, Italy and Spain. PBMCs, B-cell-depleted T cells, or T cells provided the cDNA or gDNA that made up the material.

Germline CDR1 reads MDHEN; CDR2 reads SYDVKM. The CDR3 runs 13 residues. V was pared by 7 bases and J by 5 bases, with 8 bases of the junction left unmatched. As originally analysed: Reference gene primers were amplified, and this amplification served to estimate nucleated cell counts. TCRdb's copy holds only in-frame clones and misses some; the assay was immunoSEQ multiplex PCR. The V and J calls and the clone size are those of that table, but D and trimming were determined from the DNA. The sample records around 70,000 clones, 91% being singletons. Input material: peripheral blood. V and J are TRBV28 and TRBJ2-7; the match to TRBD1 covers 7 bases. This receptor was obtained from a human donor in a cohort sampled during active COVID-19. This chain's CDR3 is CASIDRVANEQYF. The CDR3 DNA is TGTGCCAGCATTGACAGGGTCGCGAACGAGCAGTACTTC. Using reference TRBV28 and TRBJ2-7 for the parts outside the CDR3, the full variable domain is DVKVTQSSRYLVKRTGEKVFLECVQDMDHENMFWYRQDPGLGLRLIYFSYDVKMKEKGDIPEGYSVSREKKERFSLILESASTNQTSMYLCASIDRVANEQYFGPGTRLTVT.